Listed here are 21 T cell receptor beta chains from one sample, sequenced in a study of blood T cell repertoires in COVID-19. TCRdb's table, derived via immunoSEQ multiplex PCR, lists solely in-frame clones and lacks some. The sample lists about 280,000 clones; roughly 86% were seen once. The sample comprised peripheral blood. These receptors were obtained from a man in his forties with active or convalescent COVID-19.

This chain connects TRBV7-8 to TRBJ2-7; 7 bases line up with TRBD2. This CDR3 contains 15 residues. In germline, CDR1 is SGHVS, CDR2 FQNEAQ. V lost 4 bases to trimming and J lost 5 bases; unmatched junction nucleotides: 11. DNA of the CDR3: TGTGCCAGCAGCTCCCCTGACCGGGAGGCAGACGAGCAGTACTTC. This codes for CASSSPDREADEQYF.

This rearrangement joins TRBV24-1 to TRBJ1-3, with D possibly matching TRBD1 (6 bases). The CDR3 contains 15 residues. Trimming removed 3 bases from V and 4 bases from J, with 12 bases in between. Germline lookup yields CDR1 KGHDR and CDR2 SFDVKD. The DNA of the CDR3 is TGTGCCACCAGTGATCCAAACAGGGCCGGAAACACCATATATTTT. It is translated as CATSDPNRAGNTIYF.

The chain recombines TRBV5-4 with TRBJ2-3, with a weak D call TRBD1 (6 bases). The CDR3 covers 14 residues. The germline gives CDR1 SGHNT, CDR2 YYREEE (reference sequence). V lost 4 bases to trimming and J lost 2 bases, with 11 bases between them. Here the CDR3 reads CASSTGQFTDTQYF. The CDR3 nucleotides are TGTGCCAGCAGCACCGGACAGTTCACAGATACGCAGTATTTT.

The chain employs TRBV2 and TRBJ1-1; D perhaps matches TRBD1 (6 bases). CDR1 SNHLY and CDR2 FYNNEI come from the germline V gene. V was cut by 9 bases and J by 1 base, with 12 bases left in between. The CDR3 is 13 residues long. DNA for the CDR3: TGTGCCAGAGTTCGGACAGAGAACACTGAAGCTTTCTTT. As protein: CARVRTENTEAFF.

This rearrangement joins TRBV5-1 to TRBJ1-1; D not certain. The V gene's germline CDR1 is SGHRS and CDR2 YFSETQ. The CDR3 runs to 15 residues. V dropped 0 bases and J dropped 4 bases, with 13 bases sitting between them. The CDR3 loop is CASSLGSLVSTEAFF. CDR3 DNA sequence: TGCGCCAGCAGCTTGGGTTCCCTGGTTAGCACTGAAGCTTTCTTT.

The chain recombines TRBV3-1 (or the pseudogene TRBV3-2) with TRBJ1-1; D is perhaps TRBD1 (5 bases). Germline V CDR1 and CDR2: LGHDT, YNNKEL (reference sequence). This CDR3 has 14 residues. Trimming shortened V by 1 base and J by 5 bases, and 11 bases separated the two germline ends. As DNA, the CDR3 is TGTGCCAGCAGCCAAGGGACCCAGGGAACTGAAGCTTTCTTT. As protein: CASSQGTQGTEAFF.

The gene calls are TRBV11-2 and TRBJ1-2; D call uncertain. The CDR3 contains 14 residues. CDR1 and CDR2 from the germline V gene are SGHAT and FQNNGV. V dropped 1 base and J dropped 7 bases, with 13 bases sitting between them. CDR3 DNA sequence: TGTGCCAGCAGCTTAGGATACGGGGTTAGTGGCTACACCTTC. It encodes CASSLGYGVSGYTF. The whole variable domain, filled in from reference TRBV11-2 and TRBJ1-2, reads EAGVAQSPRYKIIEKRQSVAFWCNPISGHATLYWYQQILGQGPKLLIQFQNNGVVDDSQLPKDRFSAERLKGVDSTLKIQPAKLEDSAVYLCASSLGYGVSGYTFGSGTRLTVV.

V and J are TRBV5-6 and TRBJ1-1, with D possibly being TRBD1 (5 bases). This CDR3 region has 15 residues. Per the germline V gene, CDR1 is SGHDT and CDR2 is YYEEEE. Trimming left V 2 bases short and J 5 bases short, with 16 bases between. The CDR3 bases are TGTGCCAGCAGCTTCAGGTTTGGGGCAGTGACTGAAGCTTTCTTT. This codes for CASSFRFGAVTEAFF.

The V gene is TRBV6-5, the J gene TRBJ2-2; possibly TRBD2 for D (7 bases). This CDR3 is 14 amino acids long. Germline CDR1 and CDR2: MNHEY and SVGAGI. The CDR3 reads CAVGGQTSTGELFF. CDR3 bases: TGTGCAGTCGGGGGGCAGACCTCCACCGGGGAGCTGTTTTTT.

The CDR3 reads CASSQGQDSGYEQYF. The CDR3 nucleotides are TGTGCCAGCAGCCAAGGACAGGACTCCGGGTACGAGCAGTACTTC. This rearrangement joins TRBV3-1 (or the pseudogene TRBV3-2) to TRBJ2-7, with a tentative D call TRBD1 (6 bases). Germline values: CDR1 LGHDT, CDR2 YNNKEL (reference sequence). Trimming cost V 1 base and J 4 bases, with 14 bases left between them. This CDR3 is 15 amino acids long.

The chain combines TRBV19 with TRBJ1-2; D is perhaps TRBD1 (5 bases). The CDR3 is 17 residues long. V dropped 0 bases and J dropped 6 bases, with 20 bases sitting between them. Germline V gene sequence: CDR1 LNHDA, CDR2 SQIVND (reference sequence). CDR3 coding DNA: TGTGCCAGTAGTATAGAAGGGTCGGGCCCATTAGGGGATGGCTACACCTTC. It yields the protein CASSIEGSGPLGDGYTF.

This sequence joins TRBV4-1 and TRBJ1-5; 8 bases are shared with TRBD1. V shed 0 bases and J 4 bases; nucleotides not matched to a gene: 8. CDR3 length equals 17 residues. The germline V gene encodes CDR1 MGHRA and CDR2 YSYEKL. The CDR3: CASSQDPAGGGNQPQHF. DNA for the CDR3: TGCGCCAGCAGCCAAGATCCGGCAGGGGGCGGGAATCAGCCCCAGCATTTT.

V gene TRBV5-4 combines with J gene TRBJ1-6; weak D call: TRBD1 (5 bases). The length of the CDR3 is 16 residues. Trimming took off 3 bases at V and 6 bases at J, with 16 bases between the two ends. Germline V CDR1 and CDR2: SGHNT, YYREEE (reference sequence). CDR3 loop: CASSSAGGNTNSPLHF. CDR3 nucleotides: TGTGCCAGCAGCTCGGCGGGGGGTAATACTAATTCACCCCTCCACTTT.

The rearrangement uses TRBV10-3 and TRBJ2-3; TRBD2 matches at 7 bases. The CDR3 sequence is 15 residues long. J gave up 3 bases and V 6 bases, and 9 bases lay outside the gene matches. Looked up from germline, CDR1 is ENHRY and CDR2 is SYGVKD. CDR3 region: CAIRTERGLTDTQYF. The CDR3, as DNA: TGTGCCATCAGGACTGAGCGGGGATTGACAGATACGCAGTATTTT.

The CDR3 is CASSQAREAKQYF. CDR3 sequence (DNA): TGTGCCAGCAGCCAAGCCAGGGAGGCGAAGCAGTACTTC. The chain employs TRBV3-1 (or the pseudogene TRBV3-2) and TRBJ2-7, with a possible D match to TRBD2 (6 bases). Germline lookup yields CDR1 LGHDT and CDR2 YNNKEL (reference sequence). V was clipped by 1 base and J by 8 bases, with 12 bases between them. This CDR3 region has 13 residues.

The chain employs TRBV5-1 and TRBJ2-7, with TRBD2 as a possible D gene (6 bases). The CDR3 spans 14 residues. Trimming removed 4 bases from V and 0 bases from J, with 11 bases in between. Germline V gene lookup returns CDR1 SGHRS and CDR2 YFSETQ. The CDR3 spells CASSLQTSSYEQYF. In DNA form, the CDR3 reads TGCGCCAGCAGCCTGCAGACTAGCTCCTACGAGCAGTACTTC.

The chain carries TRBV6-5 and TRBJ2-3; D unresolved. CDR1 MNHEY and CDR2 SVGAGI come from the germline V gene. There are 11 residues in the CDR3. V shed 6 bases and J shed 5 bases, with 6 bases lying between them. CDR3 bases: TGTGCCAGCAGGATCGGAGATACGCAGTATTTT. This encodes CASRIGDTQYF.

The CDR3 sequence is CASSPSRGTWENQPQHF. CDR3 in DNA: TGTGCCAGCAGTCCGTCCCGGGGGACCTGGGAGAATCAGCCCCAGCATTTT. V usage is TRBV6-6 and J usage is TRBJ1-5, with a tentative D call TRBD1 (5 bases). Per the germline V gene, CDR1 is MNHNY and CDR2 is SVGAGI (reference sequence). Between the trimmed V and J ends, which lost 5 bases and 4 bases, there was a span of 21 bases. The CDR3 spans 17 residues.

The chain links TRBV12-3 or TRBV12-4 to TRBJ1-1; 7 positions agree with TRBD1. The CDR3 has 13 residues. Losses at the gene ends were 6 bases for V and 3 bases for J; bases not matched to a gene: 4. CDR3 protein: CASRGDSYTEAFF. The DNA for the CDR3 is TGTGCCAGCAGGGGGGACAGTTACACTGAAGCTTTCTTT.

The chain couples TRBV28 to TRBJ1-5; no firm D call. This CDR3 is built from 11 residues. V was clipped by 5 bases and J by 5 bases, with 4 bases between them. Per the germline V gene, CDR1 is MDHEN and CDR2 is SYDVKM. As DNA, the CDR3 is TGTGCCAGCAGTCCCGATCAGCCCCAGCATTTT. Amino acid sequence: CASSPDQPQHF.

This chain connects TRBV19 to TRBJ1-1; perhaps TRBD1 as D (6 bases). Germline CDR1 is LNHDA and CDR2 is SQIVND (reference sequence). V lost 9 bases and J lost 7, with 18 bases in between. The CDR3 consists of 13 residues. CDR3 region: CASRRQDLNEAFF. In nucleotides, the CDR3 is TGTGCCAGCCGACGACAGGACTTAAATGAAGCTTTCTTT. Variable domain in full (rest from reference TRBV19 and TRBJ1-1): DGGITQSPKYLFRKEGQNVTLSCEQNLNHDAMYWYRQDPGQGLRLIYYSQIVNDFQKGDIAEGYSVSREKKESFPLTVTSAQKNPTAFYLCASRRQDLNEAFFGQGTRLTVV.